These 3 T cell receptor beta chains were all obtained from the same sample, sequenced in a study of T cell responses to AZD1222 COVID-19 vaccine. Measured with immunoSEQ multiplex PCR; TCRdb has only the in-frame clones, and not every one. The top ten clones hold about 0.6% of a sample with under 200,000 clones, about 93% of them seen once. The sequences come from peripheral blood, collected on day 0 of AZD1222 vaccination. The origin of the receptors is an adult in good health.

The chain has TRBV10-2 and TRBJ1-2, with 8 bases that match TRBD1. J lost 8 bases, V lost 2 bases, and 10 bases had no gene match. The CDR3 runs 15 residues. Per the germline V gene, CDR1 is WSHSY and CDR2 is SAAADI. The CDR3 spells CASSEGRGTGAGYTF. The DNA for the CDR3 is TGCGCCAGCAGTGAGGGACGTGGGACAGGAGCCGGCTACACCTTC.

The chain recombines TRBV29-1 with TRBJ2-1, with TRBD2 identical over 11 bases. Trimming cost V 1 base and J 6 bases; bases outside gene matches: 2. Germline CDR1 SQVTM, CDR2 ANQGSEA. CDR3 size: 14 residues. CDR3 loop: CSVEGLAGLNEQFF. In DNA form, the CDR3 reads TGCAGCGTTGAAGGACTAGCGGGACTCAATGAGCAGTTCTTC.

CDR3 sequence reads: CASSLAAYYGYTF. CDR3 DNA sequence: TGTGCCAGCAGCTTAGCGGCCTACTATGGCTACACCTTC. The genes are TRBV11-2 and TRBJ1-2; D gene uncertain. This CDR3 contains 13 residues. V lost 1 base, J lost 3 bases, and 6 bases lay in between. Germline V lookup: CDR1 SGHAT, CDR2 FQNNGV.